This T cell receptor beta chain was observed in a study of blood T cell repertoires in COVID-19. Overall study: T cells, B-cell-depleted T cells, or PBMCs provided the cDNA or gDNA that served as material.

Trimming took 0 bases from V and 9 from J; bases not matched to a gene: 14. The CDR3 runs 18 residues. The germline V gene has CDR1 LGHNA and CDR2 YNFKEQ. Profiled with immunoSEQ multiplex PCR; TCRdb holds only in-frame clones, not every one. Of under 65,000 clones in the sample, roughly 88% were seen once. The chain recombines TRBV4-2 with TRBJ1-6, with 7 nucleotides matching TRBD1. The sample consisted of peripheral blood. The sequence derives from a woman between 55 and 75 years old with acute or convalescent COVID-19. This CDR3 is CASSQERGDRVVGSPLHF. CDR3 coding DNA: TGTGCCAGCAGCCAAGAAAGGGGTGACAGGGTTGTGGGTTCACCCCTCCACTTT.